This T cell receptor (beta chain) was sequenced in a study of blood T cell repertoires in COVID-19. Overall study: Some COVID-19 samples were acute and others convalescent; all came from the United States, Italy and Spain.

This clone was seen only once. CDR1 is SNHLY, CDR2 FYNNEI, per germline. V lost 6 bases and J lost 6; bases outside the gene matches: 7. The CDR3 consists of 14 residues. Authors' processing steps: Estimated nucleated cell counts came from reference gene primer amplification. TCRdb's copy holds only in-frame clones and misses some; the assay was immunoSEQ multiplex PCR. The D gene and trimming were derived from the DNA, and the V and J assignments and clone size from that table. The sample consists of about 250,000 clones, 88% of them appearing once. All enrollees were roughly 18 to 90 years old and from about two dozen US areas.

The chain employs TRBV2 and TRBJ2-2; 7 bases map to TRBD2. The clonotype comes from a woman between 40 and 55 years old who had been exposed to COVID-19. The material sequenced was PBMCs or T cells enriched from blood (not recorded which). As DNA, the CDR3 is TGTGCCAGCAGGGAACGGGGAGGGTCCGGGGAGCTGTTTTTT. The encoded protein is CASRERGGSGELFF.